What follows are 18 T cell receptor beta chains derived from one specimen sequenced in a study of blood T cell repertoires in COVID-19. TCRdb's copy holds only in-frame clones and misses some; the assay was immunoSEQ multiplex PCR. The sample yields about 220,000 clones, under 90% seen once. Sequencing was done on a sample of peripheral blood. The receptor source for this set is a man aged 30 to 45 with active or convalescent COVID-19.

The rearrangement joins TRBV19 to TRBJ2-3, with a tentative D call TRBD1 (6 bases). The CDR3 runs to 15 residues. Germline V gives CDR1 LNHDA, CDR2 SQIVND (reference sequence). The V gene lost 7 bases and the J gene lost 3 bases, with 17 bases spanning the gap. CDR3 coding DNA: TGTGCCAGTAAAGTTCAGGGGTTAGGGACAGATACGCAGTATTTT. Protein: CASKVQGLGTDTQYF.

The rearrangement uses TRBV10-2 and TRBJ2-5; tentative D call: TRBD2 (7 bases). From germline, CDR1 is WSHSY and CDR2 SAAADI. The CDR3 sequence is 14 residues long. The V end was cut by 7 bases, the J end by 1 base, with 13 bases between. The CDR3 nucleotides read TGCGCCAGCAACCCGGGGGGCCCCCAAGAGACCCAGTACTTC. It specifies CASNPGGPQETQYF.

The sample holds a few counts of this clone. The J gene is TRBJ2-5, the V gene TRBV7-2; 8 nucleotides match TRBD2. The germline V gene has CDR1 SGHTA and CDR2 FQGNSA. This CDR3 is built from 16 residues. Trimming at V came to 5 bases and at J to 2 bases, leaving 10 bases not matched to a gene. The CDR3 DNA is TGTGCCAGCAGCCCGAGTAGCGGGGCGGGGCAAGAGACCCAGTACTTC. This codes for CASSPSSGAGQETQYF.

The gene calls are TRBV2 and TRBJ1-4, with no clear D. V was shortened by 2 bases and J by 0 bases, with 7 bases between the two germline ends. The CDR3 is 15 residues long. Germline CDR1 is SNHLY and CDR2 is FYNNEI. The CDR3 here is CASSEFSPTNEKLFF. CDR3 sequence (DNA): TGTGCCAGCAGTGAATTTAGCCCAACTAATGAAAAACTGTTTTTT. The whole variable domain, remainder taken from reference TRBV2 and TRBJ1-4, is EPEVTQTPSHQVTQMGQEVILRCVPISNHLYFYWYRQILGQKVEFLVSFYNNEISEKSEIFDDQFSVERPDGSNFTLKIRSTKLEDSAMYFCASSEFSPTNEKLFFGSGTQLSVL.

The V gene is TRBV6-5, the J gene TRBJ2-7, with a tentative D call TRBD1 (6 bases). The length of the CDR3 is 11 residues. The V end lost 5 bases, the J end lost 10 bases, and 12 bases lay between the germline ends. Germline assignment: CDR1 MNHEY and CDR2 SVGAGI. CDR3 amino acids: CASSNRDIQYF. As DNA, the CDR3 is TGTGCCAGCAGTAACCGGGACATACAGTACTTC.

V and J are TRBV15 and TRBJ1-4, with D possibly matching TRBD1 (6 bases). CDR1 is LNHNV, CDR2 YYDKDF, per germline (reference sequence). The V gene lost 1 base and the J gene lost 8 bases, with 14 bases spanning the gap. The CDR3 is made up of 15 amino acids. CDR3 in DNA: TGTGCCACCAGCAGAGGTGGGGGCTTGGGGGAAAAACTGTTTTTT. Its protein is CATSRGGGLGEKLFF.

This clone was seen only a few times. The chain has TRBV5-4 and TRBJ1-2, with D perhaps TRBD1 (5 bases). CDR1 SGHNT and CDR2 YYREEE come from the germline V gene (reference sequence). Trimming cost V 2 bases and J 2 bases, with 10 bases left between them. CDR3 length: 14 residues. The CDR3 region has the DNA TGTGCCAGCAGCTTTGGGGGGGAGAACTATGGCTACACCTTC. Its protein is CASSFGGENYGYTF.

This chain connects TRBV5-1 to TRBJ2-5; TRBD2 aligns across 12 bases. After removal of 0 bases from V and 2 bases from J, the junction contained 8 bases not matched to a gene. CDR3 size: 18 residues. CDR1 and CDR2 (germline): SGHRS, YFSETQ. As DNA, the CDR3 is TGCGCCAGCAGCTTGGACGGACTAGCGGGGCCGGAGCAAGAGACCCAGTACTTC. This encodes CASSLDGLAGPEQETQYF.

The genes are TRBV27 and TRBJ2-7; 13 bases are a match to TRBD2. This CDR3 contains 16 residues. Losses at the gene ends were 2 bases for V and 3 bases for J; bases not matched to a gene: 4. From germline, CDR1 is MNHEY and CDR2 SMNVEV (reference sequence). In DNA, the CDR3 is TGTGCCAGCAGTTTACCGGGGACTAGCGGGGTCTACGAGCAGTACTTC. Translated, it gives CASSLPGTSGVYEQYF.

The chain uses TRBV7-6 and TRBJ1-4; tentatively, D is TRBD1 (6 bases). CDR3 size: 17 residues. V gave up 0 bases and J gave up 7 bases, with 18 bases separating them. The germline V gene encodes CDR1 SGHVS and CDR2 FNYEAQ. CDR3 DNA: TGTGCCAGCAGCTTAGCAAGTGGGGGCGTAGGTGTTGAAAAACTGTTTTTT. Translated, it gives CASSLASGGVGVEKLFF.

This sequence joins TRBV7-9 and TRBJ2-2, with 13 bases identical to TRBD2. This CDR3 is built from 17 residues. Germline V gene sequence: CDR1 SEHNR, CDR2 FQNEAQ (reference sequence). The J segment lost 2 bases and the V segment lost 10 bases, leaving 10 bases of the junction unmatched. As DNA, the CDR3 is TGTGCCATTGACGCGACTAGCGGGGGGACCAACACCGGGGAGCTGTTTTTT. Translating it yields CAIDATSGGTNTGELFF.

The V call is TRBV5-1, the J call TRBJ1-2; the D is unclear. This CDR3 is built from 12 residues. Germline values: CDR1 SGHRS, CDR2 YFSETQ. Trimming removed 0 bases from V and 5 bases from J, with 5 bases in between. CDR3: CASSLEQYGYTF. Here the CDR3 DNA reads TGCGCCAGCAGCTTGGAACAGTATGGCTACACCTTC.

This sequence joins TRBV7-8 and TRBJ1-2; 8 bases are shared with TRBD1. Losses at the gene ends were 3 bases for V and 8 bases for J; bases not matched to a gene: 2. Germline V gene lookup returns CDR1 SGHVS and CDR2 FQNEAQ. The CDR3 covers 12 residues. The CDR3 protein is CASSFDRGGYTF. The CDR3 DNA is TGTGCCAGCAGCTTTGACAGGGGCGGCTACACCTTC.

This clone was seen only once. The CDR3 DNA sequence: TGTGCCAGCAGCCTCTTGGGAGGGCTGTTTTTT. Its protein product is CASSLLGGLFF. The chain uses TRBV2 and TRBJ1-4; no firm D call. Between the trimmed V and J ends, which lost 6 bases and 14 bases, there was a span of 13 bases. The CDR3 sequence is 11 residues long. The germline V gene has CDR1 SNHLY and CDR2 FYNNEI.

The chain recombines TRBV4-3 with TRBJ1-2, with no clear D. This CDR3 contains 15 residues. V was clipped by 2 bases and J by 0 bases, with 10 bases between them. In germline, CDR1 is LGHNA, CDR2 YSLEER. CDR3 nucleotides: TGCGCCAGCAGCCAATTATTGGGCGCTAACTATGGCTACACCTTC. This translates into CASSQLLGANYGYTF.

This clone has just one count. The chain couples TRBV6-1 to TRBJ2-7, with 9 bases aligning to TRBD1. CDR3 length: 15 amino acids. Germline V CDR1 and CDR2: MNHNS, SASEGT. V shed 3 bases and J 3 bases; nucleotides not matched to a gene: 6. CDR3 in DNA: TGTGCCAGCAGTGATGGGGGGACAGGGAACTACGAGCAGTACTTC. It translates to CASSDGGTGNYEQYF.

This chain uses TRBV6-5 with TRBJ1-5, with 10 bases fitting TRBD1. The CDR3 loop spans 16 amino acids. The V gene end was trimmed by 4 bases and the J gene end by 5 bases; junction bases not matched to a gene: 8. Germline loops: CDR1 MNHEY, CDR2 SVGAGI. CDR3 amino acids: CASSLRSTGGYQPQHF. The CDR3 coding sequence is TGTGCCAGCAGTTTGAGGTCGACAGGGGGCTATCAGCCCCAGCATTTT.

Concerning this clone itself: One end of the junction is discordant with germline, which a read error may explain. The J gene is TRBJ2-1, the V gene TRBV7-7; D might be TRBD1 (6 bases). Germline V CDR1 and CDR2: SSHAT, FNYEAQ (reference sequence). This CDR3 is 16 amino acids long. CDR3 sequence: CASSLGSGVGNNEQFF. CDR3 DNA sequence: TGTGCTAGCAGCTTAGGCTCAGGGGTGGGTAACAATGAGCAGTTCTTC.